This TCR beta chain was found in a study of vaccination and CD4 T cells after COVID-19. The overall study: Each control was exposed to a CEFX pool, an HIV-1 Nef pool, or no peptide at all.

This clonotype is medium-sized (0.01 to 0.1%) by share. What it binds is not known. Oncomine TCR Beta short-read sequencing was applied to DNA from cultured CD4+ T cells. Someone extracted genomic DNA from cultured CD4+ T cells. Each CDR3 protein is one row after TCRdb ran MiXCR on the PCR reads. The sample holds approximately 2,000 distinct CDR3 sequences, 25% to 30% seen once. Trimming cost V 5 bases and J 10 bases, with 20 bases left between them. The CDR3 spans 14 residues. CDR1 and CDR2 (germline): SEHNR, FQNEAQ (reference sequence). Indicated treatment: roughly nine-day PBMC culture with coronavirus spike peptide pools or control peptides (ViraFEST assay). Fresh IL-2 medium was used to replace half of the medium on days 3 and 7. Cells were cultured for 10 days, and then CD4+ T cells were isolated by negative selection.

The receptor was derived from a human donor who had recovered from COVID-19. Sequencing was performed on CD4+ T cells from blood, cultured in vitro, taken after SARS-CoV-2 vaccination. The chain is built from TRBV7-9 and TRBJ1-1, with D perhaps matching TRBD1 (6 bases). The DNA of the CDR3 is TGTGCCAGCAGCCCCGTGAACCAGGGGAGAGGAGCTTTCTTT. Translated: CASSPVNQGRGAFF.